This T cell receptor beta chain was captured in a study of OX40 agonist ivuxolimab in advanced cancers. On the study more broadly: Patients were dosed with the agonistic anti-OX40 (CD134) antibody ivuxolimab. Patients with hepatocellular carcinoma, melanoma, renal cell or head and neck cancer made up the dose-escalation patients.

Sequencing used immunoSEQ multiplex PCR; TCRdb keeps in-frame clones, though not all of them. The table lists 57,000 or so clones, roughly 84% of them singletons. Autoimmune disease history or systemic immunosuppression led to patient exclusion. After removal of 8 bases from V and 5 bases from J, the junction contained 15 bases not matched to a gene. The CDR3 covers 17 residues. The germline V gene encodes CDR1 SGHTA and CDR2 FQGTGA. The V call is TRBV7-3, the J call TRBJ2-2; TRBD2 matches 9 bases. The sequence was obtained from an adult with an advanced solid tumor such as melanoma, head and neck, liver or kidney cancer. The sample consisted of CD4+ or CD8+ T cells sorted from blood, taken in a trial of the OX40 agonist ivuxolimab. CDR3 sequence: CASGGDSGGRRTGELFF. The CDR3 bases are TGTGCCAGCGGTGGCGATAGCGGGGGTAGAAGGACCGGGGAGCTGTTTTTT.